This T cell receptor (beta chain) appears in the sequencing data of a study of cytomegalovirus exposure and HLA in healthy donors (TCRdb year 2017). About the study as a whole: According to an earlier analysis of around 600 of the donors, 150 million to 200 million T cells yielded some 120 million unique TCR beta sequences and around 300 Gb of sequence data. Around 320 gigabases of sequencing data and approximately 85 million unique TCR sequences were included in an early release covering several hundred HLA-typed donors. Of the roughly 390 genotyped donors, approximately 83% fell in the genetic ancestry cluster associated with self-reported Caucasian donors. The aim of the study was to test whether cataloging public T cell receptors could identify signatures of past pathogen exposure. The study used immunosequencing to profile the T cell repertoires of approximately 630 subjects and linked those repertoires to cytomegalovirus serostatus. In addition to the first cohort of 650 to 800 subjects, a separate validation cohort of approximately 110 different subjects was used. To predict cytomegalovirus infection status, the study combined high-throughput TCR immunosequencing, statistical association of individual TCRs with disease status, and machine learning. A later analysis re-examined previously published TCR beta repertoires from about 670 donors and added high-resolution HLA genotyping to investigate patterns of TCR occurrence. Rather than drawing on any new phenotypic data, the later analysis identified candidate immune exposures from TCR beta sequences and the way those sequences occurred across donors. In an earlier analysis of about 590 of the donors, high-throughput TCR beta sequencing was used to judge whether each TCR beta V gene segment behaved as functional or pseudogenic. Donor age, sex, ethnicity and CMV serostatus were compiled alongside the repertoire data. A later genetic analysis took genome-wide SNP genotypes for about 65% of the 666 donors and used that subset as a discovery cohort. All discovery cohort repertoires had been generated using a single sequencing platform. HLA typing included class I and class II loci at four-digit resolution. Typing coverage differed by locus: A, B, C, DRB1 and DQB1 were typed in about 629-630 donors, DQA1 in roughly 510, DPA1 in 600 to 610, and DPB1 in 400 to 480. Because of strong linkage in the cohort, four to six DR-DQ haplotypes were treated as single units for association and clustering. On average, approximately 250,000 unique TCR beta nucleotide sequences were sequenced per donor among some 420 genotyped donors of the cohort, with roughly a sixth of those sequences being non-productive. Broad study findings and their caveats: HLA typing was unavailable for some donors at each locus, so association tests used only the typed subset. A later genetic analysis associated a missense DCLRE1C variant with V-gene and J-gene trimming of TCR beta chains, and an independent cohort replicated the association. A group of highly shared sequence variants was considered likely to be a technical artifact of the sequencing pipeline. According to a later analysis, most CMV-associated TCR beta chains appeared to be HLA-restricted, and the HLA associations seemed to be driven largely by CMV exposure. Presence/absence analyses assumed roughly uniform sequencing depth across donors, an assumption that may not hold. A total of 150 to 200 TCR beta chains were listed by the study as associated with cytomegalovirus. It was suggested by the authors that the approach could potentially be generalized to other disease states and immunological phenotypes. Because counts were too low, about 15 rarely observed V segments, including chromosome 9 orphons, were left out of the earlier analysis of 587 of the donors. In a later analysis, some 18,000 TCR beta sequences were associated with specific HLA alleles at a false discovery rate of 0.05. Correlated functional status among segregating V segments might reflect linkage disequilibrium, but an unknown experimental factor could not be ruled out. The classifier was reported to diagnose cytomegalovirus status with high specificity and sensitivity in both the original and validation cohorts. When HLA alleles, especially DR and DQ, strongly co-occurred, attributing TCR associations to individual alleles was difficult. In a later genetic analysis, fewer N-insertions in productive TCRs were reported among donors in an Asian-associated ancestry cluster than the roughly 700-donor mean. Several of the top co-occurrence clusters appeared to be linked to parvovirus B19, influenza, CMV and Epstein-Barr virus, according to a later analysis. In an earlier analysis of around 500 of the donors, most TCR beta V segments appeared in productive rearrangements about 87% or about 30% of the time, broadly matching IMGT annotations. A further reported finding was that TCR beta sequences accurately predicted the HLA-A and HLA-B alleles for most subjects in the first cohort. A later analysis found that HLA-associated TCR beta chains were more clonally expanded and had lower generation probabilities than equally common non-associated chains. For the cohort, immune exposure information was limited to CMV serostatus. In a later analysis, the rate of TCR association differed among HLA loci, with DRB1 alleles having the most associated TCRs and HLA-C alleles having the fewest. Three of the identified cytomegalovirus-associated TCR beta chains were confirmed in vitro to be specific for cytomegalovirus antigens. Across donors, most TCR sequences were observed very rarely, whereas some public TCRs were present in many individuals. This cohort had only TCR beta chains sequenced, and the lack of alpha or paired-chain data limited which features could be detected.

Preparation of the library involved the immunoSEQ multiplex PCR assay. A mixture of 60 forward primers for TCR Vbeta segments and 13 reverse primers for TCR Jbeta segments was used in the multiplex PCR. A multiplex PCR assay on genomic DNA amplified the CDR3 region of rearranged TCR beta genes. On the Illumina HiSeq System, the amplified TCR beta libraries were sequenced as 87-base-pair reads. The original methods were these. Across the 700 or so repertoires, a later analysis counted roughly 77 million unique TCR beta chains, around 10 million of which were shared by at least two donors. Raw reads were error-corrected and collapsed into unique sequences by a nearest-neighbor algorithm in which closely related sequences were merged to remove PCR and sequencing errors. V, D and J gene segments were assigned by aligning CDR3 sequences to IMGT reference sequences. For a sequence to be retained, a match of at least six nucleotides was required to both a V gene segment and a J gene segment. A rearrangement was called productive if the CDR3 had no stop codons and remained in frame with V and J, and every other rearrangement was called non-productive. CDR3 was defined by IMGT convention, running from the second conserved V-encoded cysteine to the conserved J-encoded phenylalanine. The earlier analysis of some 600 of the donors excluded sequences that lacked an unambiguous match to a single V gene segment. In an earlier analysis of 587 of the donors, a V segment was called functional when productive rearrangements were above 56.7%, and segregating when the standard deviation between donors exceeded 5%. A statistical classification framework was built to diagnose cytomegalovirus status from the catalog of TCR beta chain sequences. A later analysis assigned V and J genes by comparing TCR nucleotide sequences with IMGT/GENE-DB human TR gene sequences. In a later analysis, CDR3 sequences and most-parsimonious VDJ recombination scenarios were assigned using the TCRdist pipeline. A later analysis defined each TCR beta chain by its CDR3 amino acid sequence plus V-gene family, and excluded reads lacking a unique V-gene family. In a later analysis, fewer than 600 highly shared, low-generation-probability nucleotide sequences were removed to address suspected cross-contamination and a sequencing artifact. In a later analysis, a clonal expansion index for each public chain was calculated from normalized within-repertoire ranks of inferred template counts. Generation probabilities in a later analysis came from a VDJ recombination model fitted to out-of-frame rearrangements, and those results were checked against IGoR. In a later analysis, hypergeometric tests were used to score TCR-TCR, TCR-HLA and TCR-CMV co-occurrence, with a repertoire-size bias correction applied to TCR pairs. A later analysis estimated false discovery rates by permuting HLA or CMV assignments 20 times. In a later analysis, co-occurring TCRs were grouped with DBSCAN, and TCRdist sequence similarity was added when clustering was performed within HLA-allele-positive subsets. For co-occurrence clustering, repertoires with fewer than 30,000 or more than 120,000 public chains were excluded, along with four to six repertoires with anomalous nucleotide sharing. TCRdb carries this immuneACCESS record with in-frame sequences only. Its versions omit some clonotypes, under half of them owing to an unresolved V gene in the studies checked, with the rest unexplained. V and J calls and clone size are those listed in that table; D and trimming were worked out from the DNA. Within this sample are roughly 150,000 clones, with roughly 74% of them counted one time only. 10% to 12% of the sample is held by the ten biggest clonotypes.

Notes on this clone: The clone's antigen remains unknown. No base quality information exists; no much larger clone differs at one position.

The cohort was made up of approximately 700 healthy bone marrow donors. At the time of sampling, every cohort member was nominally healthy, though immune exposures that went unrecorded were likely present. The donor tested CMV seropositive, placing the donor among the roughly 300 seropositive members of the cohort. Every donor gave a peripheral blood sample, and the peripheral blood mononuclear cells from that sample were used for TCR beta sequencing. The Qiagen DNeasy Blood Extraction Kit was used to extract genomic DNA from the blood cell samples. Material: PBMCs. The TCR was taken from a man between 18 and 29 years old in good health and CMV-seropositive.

The nucleotide sequence is given as TGCGCCAGCAGCCCCTCGTCTCAGGGGGTCCTATATGGCTACACCTTC. Its protein reads: CASSPSSQGVLYGYTF. Rearrangement joined TRBV4-1 to TRBJ1-2; 7 central nucleotides agree with TRBD1. Unmatched junction bases come to 13, with V trimmed by 4 bases and J by 5 bases. The cysteine opens and the phenylalanine closes a CDR3 of 16 amino acids. The sequence is cut down to CDR3 DNA, 48 bases in frame from base 1. Reading the germline V gene gives CDR1 MGHRA and CDR2 YSYEKL.